This record concerns one TCR beta chain sequence. Its antigen has not been determined. No base-level quality is on record; no much larger clone is a single base apart. Sample time point, as interpreted from the label and publication: baseline, week 1 (first vaccination visit). Interpreted using the paper, the treatment or condition label stands for: pre-vaccination baseline after standard-of-care therapy. All donors had newly diagnosed IDH1-mutant astrocytomas of WHO grade 3 or 4 that showed loss of nuclear ATRX. The samples were drawn from NOA16, a multicentre, single-arm, open-label phase I trial in Germany that tested a mutant IDH1 peptide vaccine in humans for the first time. Visit V03 blood draws served as the baseline sample for immunogenicity testing. The DNeasy Blood and Tissue Kit was used to extract genomic DNA from EDTA blood for TCRB sequencing. The CDR3 measures 15 amino acids from cysteine to phenylalanine. Only the CDR3 portion is preserved as DNA: 45 bases, with reading frame beginning at the first base. The germline V and J ends show losses of 6 bases and 2 bases respectively, and no gene match explains 5 bases of the junction. The germline V gene (reference sequence) specifies LNHDA as CDR1 and SQIVND as CDR2.

The library was produced with the immunoSEQ multiplex PCR assay. Following the manufacturer's protocol, the hsTCRB Kit was used to amplify rearranged TCR beta chain sequences. Sequencing of TCRB libraries was carried out on an Illumina MiSeq. Turning to the authors' computational methods: The proprietary platform of the kit vendor was used for demultiplexing, trimming and gene mapping. This is the immuneACCESS table as TCRdb keeps it, with only in-frame sequences that have V and J called. A part of the clones is gone; compared with another copy, unresolved V genes explain less than half, and the rest is unexplained. V and J calls and clone size follow that table, whereas D and trimming were derived from the DNA. The table for this sample lists approximately 92,000 clones; about four fifths of them were counted only once. The ten largest make up less than 8.5% of the sample. The sample is drawn from a study of a mutant IDH1 vaccine in newly diagnosed glioma (dated by TCRdb to about 2021). Some background on the complete study: Of the roughly 34 treated patients, around 62% were male and roughly 38% were female, and a mean age of roughly 40 years was recorded. Before enrollment, most patients had been given radiochemotherapy with temozolomide as standard therapy, while the rest had received either radiotherapy alone or temozolomide alone. For exploratory analyses, longitudinal TCRB deep sequencing was carried out in approximately 25 treated patients wherever samples were available. Six visits were used for peripheral blood collection: V03 (baseline), V05, V07, V10, V12 and V13. Paper-wide results and their limitations: PBMC samples for TCRB deep sequencing were selected based on availability. Across multiple MHC alleles, vaccine-induced immune responses were seen in more than 80% of patients. According to the authors, sample limitations meant that analyses of patient blood samples could not be reproduced. No apparent relationship was observed between pseudoprogression and alterations in the top peripheral T cell clonotypes detected by TCRB sequencing.

The origin of this receptor is a man aged 40-55 years with glioma. Sequenced material: PBMCs, taken from a glioma patient treated with radiotherapy, temozolomide or both. The chain is assembled from TRBV19 and TRBJ1-5; TRBD1 matches 9 bases in the middle. In nucleotide form, the sequence is TGTGCCAGTAGGTGGACAGGGGACGGCAATCAGCCCCAGCATTTT. Translation gives CASRWTGDGNQPQHF.